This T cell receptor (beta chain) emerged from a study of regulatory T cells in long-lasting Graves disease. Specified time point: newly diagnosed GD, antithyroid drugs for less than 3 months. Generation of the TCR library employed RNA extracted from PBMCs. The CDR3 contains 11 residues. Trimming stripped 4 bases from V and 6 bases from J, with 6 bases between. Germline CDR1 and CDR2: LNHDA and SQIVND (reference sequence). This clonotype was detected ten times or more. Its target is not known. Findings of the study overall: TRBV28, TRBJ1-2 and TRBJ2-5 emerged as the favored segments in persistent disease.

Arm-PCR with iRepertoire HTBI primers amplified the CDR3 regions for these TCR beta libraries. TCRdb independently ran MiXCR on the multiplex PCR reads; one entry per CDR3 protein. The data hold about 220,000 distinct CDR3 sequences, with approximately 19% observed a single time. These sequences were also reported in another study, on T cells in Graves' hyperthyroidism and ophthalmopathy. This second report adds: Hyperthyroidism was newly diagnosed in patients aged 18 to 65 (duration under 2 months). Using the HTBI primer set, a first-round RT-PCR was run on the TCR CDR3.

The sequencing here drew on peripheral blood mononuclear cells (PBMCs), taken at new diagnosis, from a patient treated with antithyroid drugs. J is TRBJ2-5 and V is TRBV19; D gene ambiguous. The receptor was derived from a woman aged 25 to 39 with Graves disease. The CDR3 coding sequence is TGTGCCAGTAGTAGGGGAAAGACCCAGTACTTC. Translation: CASSRGKTQYF.